This T cell receptor beta chain comes out of a study of blood T cell repertoires in COVID-19. For the study at large: T cells, B-cell-depleted T cells, or PBMCs provided the cDNA or gDNA that served as material.

Generated by immunoSEQ multiplex PCR, the TCRdb table keeps only in-frame clones and is missing some. The data show fewer than 500,000 clones, about 85% seen once. Clinical histories supplied by participants themselves formed the basis of cohort assignment. Recovered status in Cohort 3 required two negative PCRs, clearance, or symptom resolution. Germline V CDR1 and CDR2: MNHNY, SVGAGI (reference sequence). V lost 8 bases, J lost 6 bases, and 13 bases stayed unmatched. The CDR3 loop spans 15 amino acids. Sequencing input: PBMCs or T cells enriched from blood (not recorded which). This chain uses TRBV6-6 with TRBJ1-2; 9 bases map to TRBD1. This TCR was sampled from a young woman who had recovered from COVID-19. The CDR3 DNA is TGTGCCAGCCCACGCAGAGGGGGACAGGGAGATGGCTACACCTTC. It yields the protein CASPRRGGQGDGYTF.